The 23 T cell receptor beta chains presented below share a single source sample, sequenced in a study of blood T cell repertoires in COVID-19. The protocol was immunoSEQ multiplex PCR, while the TCRdb copy is restricted to in-frame clones and leaves out a portion. The sample lists 3,600 or so clones; 70% were seen once. The sequenced material came from peripheral blood. Receptors originate from a man in his 70s with active COVID-19.

This sequence joins TRBV29-1 and TRBJ2-5, with a possible D match to TRBD1 (6 bases). CDR3 size: 14 residues. Per the germline V gene, CDR1 is SQVTM and CDR2 is ANQGSEA. Trimming removed 3 bases at V and 5 bases at J, with 16 bases between. The CDR3 coding sequence is TGCAGCGTTGAGGGTCTACAGGGACCGGAGACCCAGTACTTC. It is translated as CSVEGLQGPETQYF.

By share of the sample, this clone is medium-sized. The chain uses TRBV4-1 and TRBJ1-3, with D possibly being TRBD1 (5 bases). Germline V gene sequence: CDR1 MGHRA, CDR2 YSYEKL. Trimming removed 5 bases from V and 1 base from J, with 9 bases in between. The CDR3 totals 14 residues. In DNA, the CDR3 is TGCGCCAGCAGCTACCAGGGATCTGGAAACACCATATATTTT. Encoded protein: CASSYQGSGNTIYF.

V gene TRBV5-1 combines with J gene TRBJ1-1; D uncertain. The CDR3 extends over 12 amino acids. CDR1 SGHRS and CDR2 YFSETQ come from the germline V gene. The germline V and J ends were trimmed by 0 bases and 10 bases, with 10 bases remaining between them. The CDR3 sequence is CASSLGAVGAFF. The CDR3 coding sequence is TGCGCCAGCAGCTTGGGGGCAGTTGGAGCTTTCTTT.

The sample holds one count of this clone. The rearrangement links TRBV27 to TRBJ2-3; 7 bases are a match to TRBD1. The CDR3 has 14 residues. Per germline, CDR1 MNHEY and CDR2 SMNVEV (reference sequence). V lost 5 bases to trimming and J lost 3 bases; unmatched junction nucleotides: 5. The CDR3 is CASSMTGLTDTQYF. The DNA of the CDR3 is TGTGCCAGCAGTATGACAGGGCTTACAGATACGCAGTATTTT.

The J gene is TRBJ2-1, the V gene TRBV5-4; 7 nucleotides align to TRBD2. The CDR3 is 17 amino acids. V dropped 0 bases and J dropped 1; count of bases not matched to a gene: 7. Per the germline V gene, CDR1 is SGHNT and CDR2 is YYREEE (reference sequence). The CDR3 DNA sequence: TGTGCCAGCAGCTTGGGGGGCGGGAGATGGTCCTACAATGAGCAGTTCTTC. Translating gives CASSLGGGRWSYNEQFF.

This clone is judged medium-sized (0.01 to 0.1%). The chain couples TRBV6-5 to TRBJ2-7; the D gene is possibly TRBD1 (6 bases). The CDR3 runs to 12 residues. V lost 5 bases to trimming and J lost 7 bases, with 12 bases between them. The germline CDR1 and CDR2 sequences are MNHEY and SVGAGI. The CDR3 DNA is TGTGCCAGCAGTCAGCTACAGGGAGAGCAGTACTTC. Its protein product is CASSQLQGEQYF.

The chain combines TRBV18 with TRBJ1-4, with TRBD1 identical over 9 bases. CDR1 is KGHSH, CDR2 LQKENI, per germline. CDR3 length: 13 residues. Trimming cost V 7 bases and J 8 bases; bases outside gene matches: 5. CDR3 in amino acids: CASLPGQGEKLFF. CDR3 bases: TGTGCCAGCTTACCGGGACAGGGAGAAAAACTGTTTTTT.

V and J are TRBV27 and TRBJ1-6, with D perhaps matching TRBD1 (6 bases). The CDR3 loop spans 14 amino acids. Trimming took 6 bases from V and 2 from J, leaving 8 bases between them. Germline CDR1 is MNHEY and CDR2 is SMNVEV (reference sequence). CDR3 amino acids: CASSRGPYNSPLHF. The CDR3 DNA reads TGTGCCAGCAGCAGGGGCCCCTATAATTCACCCCTCCACTTT.

The V gene is TRBV10-3, the J gene TRBJ1-2; D is unresolved. Germline V gene sequence: CDR1 ENHRY, CDR2 SYGVKD. This CDR3 comprises 13 residues. Trimming pared 3 bases from V and 8 bases from J, leaving 13 bases between. The CDR3 coding sequence is TGTGCCATCAGTGAATTGGGCCGACCAGGCTACACCTTC. Protein sequence: CAISELGRPGYTF.

This chain joins TRBV7-2 and TRBJ2-1; the match to TRBD2 covers 11 bases. Per the germline V gene, CDR1 is SGHTA and CDR2 is FQGNSA. V shed 2 bases, J shed 7 bases, and the junction held 4 bases outside the gene matches. The CDR3 sequence is 15 residues long. For the CDR3, the DNA is TGTGCCAGCAGCTTACGGGGACTAGCGGAAAATGAGCAGTTCTTC. It translates to CASSLRGLAENEQFF.

The genes are TRBV14 and TRBJ1-1; a possible D gene is TRBD1 (6 bases). Trimming took off 1 base at V and 3 bases at J, with 6 bases between the two ends. The CDR3 loop spans 13 amino acids. Germline-derived CDR1 and CDR2 are SGHDN and FVKESK. CDR3 sequence: CASSQGTDTEAFF. The CDR3, as DNA: TGTGCCAGCAGCCAAGGGACAGACACTGAAGCTTTCTTT.

This chain connects TRBV9 to TRBJ2-5; TRBD2 might be the D (5 bases). V shed 0 bases and J shed 1 base, with 10 bases lying between them. Germline V gene lookup returns CDR1 SGDLS and CDR2 YYNGEE. The CDR3 is made up of 15 amino acids. This CDR3 reads CASSVGRGFQETQYF. In DNA form, the CDR3 reads TGTGCCAGCAGCGTAGGTCGAGGGTTCCAAGAGACCCAGTACTTC.

J is TRBJ2-7 and V is TRBV5-1; 10 positions match TRBD1. Germline CDR1 SGHRS, CDR2 YFSETQ. The ends lost 0 bases at V and 3 bases at J; junction bases unmatched: 15. This CDR3 has 19 residues. The CDR3 spells CASSLGGTGASGGVYEQYF. CDR3 coding DNA: TGCGCCAGCAGCTTGGGTGGGACAGGGGCTTCGGGAGGGGTCTACGAGCAGTACTTC.

The genes are TRBV6-6 and TRBJ2-5; TRBD1 might be the D (6 bases). Germline-derived CDR1 and CDR2 are MNHNY and SVGAGI (reference sequence). V lost 5 bases, J lost 7 bases, and 14 bases lay in between. The CDR3 is made up of 13 amino acids. CDR3 protein: CASSLQGGGTQYF. For the CDR3, the DNA is TGTGCCAGCAGTCTACAGGGCGGAGGGACCCAGTACTTC.

The chain employs TRBV6-6 and TRBJ1-2; the D gene is possibly TRBD1 (6 bases). Germline CDR1 reads MNHNY; CDR2 reads SVGAGI (reference sequence). This CDR3 comprises 16 residues. The V end lost 4 bases, the J end lost 5 bases, and 20 bases lay between the germline ends. CDR3 protein: CASSSRGTTPGYGYTF. In DNA, the CDR3 is TGTGCCAGCAGTTCCAGGGGAACTACGCCCGGGTATGGCTACACCTTC.

The chain is built from TRBV6-1 and TRBJ1-5; no clear D gene. V shed 3 bases and J shed 1 base, with 10 bases lying between them. The CDR3 covers 15 residues. Germline lookup yields CDR1 MNHNS and CDR2 SASEGT. The chain's CDR3 is CASSDMSNSNQPQHF. CDR3 DNA sequence: TGTGCCAGCAGTGATATGAGTAACAGCAATCAGCCCCAGCATTTT.

This chain uses TRBV5-5 with TRBJ1-1, with D unclear. This CDR3 comprises 13 residues. V was pared by 1 base and J by 8 bases, with 12 bases between. Per germline, CDR1 SGHKS and CDR2 YYEKEE (reference sequence). The CDR3 bases are TGTGCCAGCAGCTTGTTAGGGAGTGACGAAGCTTTCTTT. This sequence encodes CASSLLGSDEAFF.

The chain couples TRBV18 to TRBJ1-2, with 7 bases that match TRBD1. CDR3 size: 14 residues. After removal of 5 bases from V and 3 bases from J, the junction contained 6 bases not matched to a gene. From germline, CDR1 is KGHSH and CDR2 LQKENI. CDR3: CASSLGTGDYGYTF. CDR3 DNA: TGTGCCAGCTCATTAGGCACAGGGGACTATGGCTACACCTTC.

The chain employs TRBV6-1 and TRBJ2-5; 9 nucleotides line up with TRBD1. The CDR3 contains 16 residues. From germline, CDR1 is MNHNS and CDR2 SASEGT. Trimming removed 0 bases from V and 1 base from J; junction bases left unmatched: 3. The CDR3 loop is CASSEAPTGGQETQYF. As DNA, the CDR3 is TGTGCCAGCAGTGAAGCCCCGACAGGGGGCCAAGAGACCCAGTACTTC.

Remarks on this clone: The junction shows a germline mismatch at one end, possibly a read error. The same CDR3 can be traced to other DNA sequences in this sample. The chain has TRBV6-5 and TRBJ2-7, with TRBD2 identical over 10 bases. There are 16 residues in the CDR3. CDR1 is MNHEY, CDR2 SVGAGI, per germline. The CDR3 here is CASSYRIAGGSYEQYF. The DNA for the CDR3 is TGTGCCAGCAGTTACCGGATAGCGGGAGGCTCCTATGAGCAGTACTTC.

V and J are TRBV19 and TRBJ1-1; 10 positions match TRBD1. Trimming removed 5 bases from V and 5 bases from J; junction bases left unmatched: 5. The CDR3 is 14 amino acids. Germline loops: CDR1 LNHDA, CDR2 SQIVND (reference sequence). The CDR3 region has the DNA TGTGCCAGTAGTGGGGGACAGGGGCGAACTGAAGCTTTCTTT. This codes for CASSGGQGRTEAFF. Filled out from reference TRBV19 and TRBJ1-1, the complete variable domain reads DGGITQSPKYLFRKEGQNVTLSCEQNLNHDAMYWYRQDPGQGLRLIYYSQIVNDFQKGDIAEGYSVSREKKESFPLTVTSAQKNPTAFYLCASSGGQGRTEAFFGQGTRLTVV.

This clone was observed once. The chain uses TRBV6-2 or TRBV6-3 and TRBJ1-3; D not certain. Germline CDR1 MNHEY, CDR2 SVGEGT. The CDR3 totals 15 residues. V lost 2 bases and J lost 0, with 8 bases in between. The CDR3 DNA reads TGTGCCAGCAGTTACCCCCGGGTCTCTGGAAACACCATATATTTT. It is translated as CASSYPRVSGNTIYF.

The gene calls are TRBV2 and TRBJ2-1; TRBD2 aligns across 10 bases. Germline V gives CDR1 SNHLY, CDR2 FYNNEI. J was trimmed by 7 bases and V by 3 bases; bases with no gene match: 12. CDR3 length: 17 residues. Written as DNA, the CDR3 is TGTGCCAGCAGTGATCAGGGGGCTAGCGGGGGTCTAAATGAGCAGTTCTTC. It encodes CASSDQGASGGLNEQFF.